One and the same sample provided the 29 T cell receptor beta chains below, sequenced in a study of T-cell memory formation after mild COVID-19. TCRdb re-called the 5' RACE reads through MiXCR, storing one row per CDR3 protein. The sample includes fewer than 250,000 distinct CDR3 sequences, roughly 10% of them seen just once. Sequenced: PBMCs or a T cell subset sorted from them (not recorded which). The origin of the receptors is a man aged 18 to 35 who had mild COVID-19 (a few samples of this study predate the infection). Cell type and time point are not known.

V usage is TRBV5-1 and J usage is TRBJ2-5; no definite D call. The CDR3 has 15 residues. Germline-derived CDR1 and CDR2 are SGHRS and YFSETQ. Trimming removed 1 base from V and 2 bases from J, with 12 bases in between. This chain's CDR3 is CASSLNTPVQETQYF. CDR3 bases: TGCGCCAGCAGCTTGAATACGCCGGTACAAGAGACCCAGTACTTC. The entire variable domain, with the rest obtained from reference TRBV5-1 and TRBJ2-5, is as follows: KAGVTQTPRYLIKTRGQQVTLSCSPISGHRSVSWYQQTPGQGLQFLFEYFSETQRNKGNFPGRFSGRQFSNSRSEMNVSTLELGDSALYLCASSLNTPVQETQYFGPGTRLLVL.

This clonotype was counted at least ten times. The chain joins TRBV7-9 to TRBJ1-5; 7 bases agree with TRBD1. CDR3 length: 14 amino acids. Germline CDR1 is SEHNR and CDR2 is FQNEAQ (reference sequence). V lost 5 bases to trimming and J lost 3 bases; unmatched junction nucleotides: 4. CDR3 in DNA: TGTGCCAGCAGCCGGGGACAGCTCAATCAGCCCCAGCATTTT. As protein: CASSRGQLNQPQHF.

Only a few counts were recorded for this clonotype. The chain combines TRBV20-1 with TRBJ2-5; 9 bases align to TRBD1. After removal of 2 bases from V and 5 bases from J, the junction contained 3 bases not matched to a gene. CDR1 and CDR2 from the germline V gene are DFQATT and SNEGSKA (reference sequence). The length of the CDR3 is 13 residues. CDR3 residues: CSARPGQGETQYF. The CDR3 nucleotides are TGCAGTGCTAGACCCGGACAGGGGGAGACCCAGTACTTC.

This clonotype has more than one count but fewer than ten. This chain joins TRBV5-1 and TRBJ1-3; 8 nucleotides line up with TRBD1. CDR3 length equals 15 residues. Germline V gene data show CDR1 as SGHRS and CDR2 as YFSETQ. V lost 4 bases to trimming and J lost 2 bases; unmatched junction nucleotides: 5. CDR3 DNA sequence: TGCGCCAGCAGCATGGGACAGGCTCCTGGAAACACCATATATTTT. Its translation: CASSMGQAPGNTIYF.

This clonotype has a count of ten or more. The V gene is TRBV29-1, the J gene TRBJ1-5, with 11 bases lining up with TRBD1. The CDR3 length is 12 residues. The germline V gene encodes CDR1 SQVTM and CDR2 ANQGSEA. The junction had 1 base not matched to a gene; V was cut back by 6 bases and J by 6 bases. The CDR3 DNA follows: TGCAGCGTGGGGACAGGGGGTCAGCCCCAGCATTTT. It encodes CSVGTGGQPQHF.

This clonotype has a handful of counts. The V call is TRBV11-2, the J call TRBJ2-3; the D is unclear. The CDR3 is 14 amino acids. Trimming removed 5 bases from V and 2 bases from J, with 11 bases in between. The V gene's germline CDR1 is SGHAT and CDR2 FQNNGV. Written as DNA, the CDR3 is TGTGCCAGCAGCCTGGGCCAACCCACAGATACGCAGTATTTT. Translated: CASSLGQPTDTQYF. The entire variable domain, with the rest obtained from reference TRBV11-2 and TRBJ2-3, is as follows: EAGVAQSPRYKIIEKRQSVAFWCNPISGHATLYWYQQILGQGPKLLIQFQNNGVVDDSQLPKDRFSAERLKGVDSTLKIQPAKLEDSAVYLCASSLGQPTDTQYFGPGTRLTVL.

This clonotype was detected only a few times. The V and J genes are TRBV3-1 and TRBJ1-5, with a possible D match to TRBD1 (5 bases). Trimming stripped 2 bases from V and 7 bases from J, with 12 bases between. Germline CDR1 reads LGHDT; CDR2 reads YNNKEL (reference sequence). The CDR3 length is 14 residues. CDR3 sequence: CASSQTTGAQPQHF. The CDR3 DNA follows: TGTGCCAGCAGCCAAACGACCGGGGCCCAGCCCCAGCATTTT.

The chain employs TRBV5-4 and TRBJ1-1; no firm D call. The CDR3 runs 15 residues. The germline gives CDR1 SGHNT, CDR2 YYREEE (reference sequence). V lost 4 bases and J lost 4, with 17 bases in between. CDR3 region: CASSLVKGYGTEAFF. The CDR3 region has the DNA TGTGCCAGCAGCCTCGTGAAAGGGTATGGCACTGAAGCTTTCTTT.

The CDR3 DNA sequence: TGCGCCAGCAGCCGCGAAAGGACGGACGGTGAAGCTTTCTTT. The encoded protein is CASSRERTDGEAFF. V gene TRBV5-1 combines with J gene TRBJ1-1, with D unclear. The CDR3 runs 14 residues. Deletions cut 4 bases from V and 7 bases from J, with 17 bases between. Germline loops: CDR1 SGHRS, CDR2 YFSETQ.

This clonotype was detected ten times or more. V usage is TRBV7-2 and J usage is TRBJ2-5; D is tentatively TRBD1 or TRBD2 (6 bases each). Germline loops: CDR1 SGHTA, CDR2 FQGNSA. The CDR3 contains 14 residues. V lost 5 bases and J 4 bases, leaving 14 bases between the germline ends. CDR3 DNA: TGTGCCAGCAGCCCCTTTCGGGGGCTAGAGACCCAGTACTTC. Translation gives CASSPFRGLETQYF.

This clonotype was seen at least ten times. This chain's CDR3 is CASSRDWKETQYF. The CDR3 DNA is TGTGCCAGCAGCCGCGACTGGAAAGAGACCCAGTACTTC. V and J are TRBV7-2 and TRBJ2-5; D gene uncertain. There are 13 residues in the CDR3. V dropped 5 bases and J dropped 3 bases, with 10 bases sitting between them. Per germline, CDR1 SGHTA and CDR2 FQGNSA.

This clonotype has more than one count but fewer than ten. This rearrangement joins TRBV23-1 to TRBJ2-4, with unresolved D. TRBV23-1 is noted as an ORF with a role that remains uncertain. This CDR3 has 17 residues. V dropped 7 bases and J dropped 0 bases, with 19 bases sitting between them. The CDR3 DNA follows: TGCGCCAGCATTGTCGATAGGTTGCAATTAGCCAAAAACATTCAGTACTTC. Translation gives CASIVDRLQLAKNIQYF.

This clonotype has more than one count but fewer than ten. The V call is TRBV2, the J call TRBJ1-1; D is unclear. CDR1 and CDR2 (germline): SNHLY, FYNNEI. This CDR3 region has 13 residues. V was cut by 10 bases and J by 5 bases, with 17 bases left in between. The CDR3 nucleotides read TGTGCCACCACTTTGGGATATAGTACTGAAGCTTTCTTT. It yields the protein CATTLGYSTEAFF.

This clonotype was counted only a few times. This chain uses TRBV20-1 with TRBJ1-5; D remains ambiguous. Trimming shortened V by 1 base and J by 0 bases, and 7 bases separated the two germline ends. This CDR3 spans 14 amino acids. Germline loops: CDR1 DFQATT, CDR2 SNEGSKA (reference sequence). The CDR3 DNA is TGCAGTGCTAGAGTCGGGAATAGCAATCAGCCCCAGCATTTT. Protein product: CSARVGNSNQPQHF.

This clonotype was observed a handful of times. The chain links TRBV4-1 to TRBJ2-1; 7 nucleotides match TRBD2. The CDR3 loop spans 16 amino acids. CDR1 is MGHRA and CDR2 is YSYEKL in the germline V gene. The J segment lost 8 bases and the V segment lost 2 bases, leaving 12 bases of the junction unmatched. The CDR3 DNA follows: TGCGCCAGCAGCCAACCCTCCCGGGGGGTGTTGGATGAGCAGTTCTTC. Its translation is CASSQPSRGVLDEQFF.

J is TRBJ2-1 and V is TRBV7-9; the D is unclear. There are 14 residues in the CDR3. In germline, CDR1 is SEHNR, CDR2 FQNEAQ (reference sequence). Trimming took off 1 base at V and 12 bases at J, with 16 bases between the two ends. For the CDR3, the DNA is TGTGCCAGCAGCTTAGGTGGAGACGGCGCAGGGCAGTTCTTC. It yields the protein CASSLGGDGAGQFF.

In this sample, this clonotype turned up a few times. It may be a read error: a sequence one base away is much more abundant. The chain couples TRBV2 to TRBJ2-1; D gene uncertain. Germline assignment: CDR1 SNHLY and CDR2 FYNNEI. V lost 5 bases to trimming and J lost 5 bases, with 4 bases between them. The CDR3 extends over 11 amino acids. The CDR3 DNA reads as TGTGCCAGCAGTTCCCACAATGAGCAGTTCTTC. Its protein product is CASSSHNEQFF.

This clonotype was seen a handful of times. The V call is TRBV23-1, the J call TRBJ2-7; 7 bases agree with TRBD1. TRBV23-1 is an ORF, and what it does is uncertain. The V segment lost 6 bases and the J segment 2 bases; nucleotides outside the gene matches: 10. The CDR3 loop spans 15 amino acids. DNA of the CDR3: TGCGCCAGCAGCCCTGGGACAGAACTTCCCTACGAGCAGTACTTC. Its translation is CASSPGTELPYEQYF.

This clonotype was picked up a small number of times. The CDR3 is CASREEPGDGYTF. CDR3 DNA: TGTGCCAGCAGGGAGGAGCCAGGGGATGGCTACACCTTC. The V call is TRBV2, the J call TRBJ1-2, with D possibly TRBD1 on 6 matching bases. CDR3 length: 13 amino acids. The V gene lost 6 bases and the J gene lost 6 bases, with 14 bases spanning the gap. Germline V gene sequence: CDR1 SNHLY, CDR2 FYNNEI.

This clonotype has only a few counts. Compared with germline, one end of the junction differs, possibly owing to a read error. The chain has TRBV24-1 and TRBJ1-4; no clear D. Germline-derived CDR1 and CDR2 are KGHDR and SFDVKD. This CDR3 region has 13 residues. CDR3 residues: CATSSATNKKLFF. In DNA, the CDR3 is TGTGCCACCTCGAGCGCAACTAATAAAAAACTGTTTTTT.

This clonotype showed up just a few times. The CDR3 bases are TGCGCCAGCAGCACCATAGCGGGGAGCACAGATACGCAGTATTTT. Translating gives CASSTIAGSTDTQYF. V usage is TRBV5-1 and J usage is TRBJ2-3, with 8 bases fitting TRBD2. V lost 4 bases to trimming and J lost 0 bases; unmatched junction nucleotides: 4. The germline gives CDR1 SGHRS, CDR2 YFSETQ. The CDR3 sequence is 15 residues long. The full variable domain, with the rest looked up from reference TRBV5-1 and TRBJ2-3, is KAGVTQTPRYLIKTRGQQVTLSCSPISGHRSVSWYQQTPGQGLQFLFEYFSETQRNKGNFPGRFSGRQFSNSRSEMNVSTLELGDSALYLCASSTIAGSTDTQYFGPGTRLTVL.

This clonotype was seen a few times. This chain joins TRBV6-1 and TRBJ2-7, with D possibly being TRBD1 or TRBD2 (5 bases each). CDR3 length: 13 amino acids. Germline V CDR1 and CDR2: MNHNS, SASEGT. Trimming stripped 4 bases from V and 3 bases from J, with 10 bases between. CDR3 in DNA: TGTGCCAGCAGTGGGGGGATTCTCTACGAGCAGTACTTC. It is translated as CASSGGILYEQYF.

This clonotype has just a few counts. This sequence joins TRBV5-1 and TRBJ1-1; TRBD1 agrees at 8 bases. The CDR3 spans 14 residues. Per the germline V gene, CDR1 is SGHRS and CDR2 is YFSETQ. Trimming cost V 6 bases and J 4 bases; bases outside gene matches: 8. The CDR3, as DNA: TGCGCCAGCAAAGACCGAACAGGGGGCACTGAAGCTTTCTTT. Amino acids: CASKDRTGGTEAFF.

The gene calls are TRBV2 and TRBJ2-5; D is perhaps TRBD1 or TRBD2 (6 bases each). CDR1 and CDR2 (germline): SNHLY, FYNNEI. The CDR3 is 11 residues long. V lost 11 bases and J lost 5, with 12 bases in between. The CDR3 DNA reads TGTGCCGTCCAAGGGGGGGAGACCCAGTACTTC. This codes for CAVQGGETQYF.

The chain employs TRBV15 and TRBJ2-3; 14 bases are shared with TRBD2. Per germline, CDR1 LNHNV and CDR2 YYDKDF (reference sequence). Trimming removed 4 bases from V and 0 bases from J; junction bases left unmatched: 15. The CDR3 is 21 residues long. The CDR3 region has the DNA TGTGCCACCAGCAACCTCCTGACTAGCGGGGGGGCGAGTTGGAGCACAGATACGCAGTATTTT. Its protein product is CATSNLLTSGGASWSTDTQYF.

The rearrangement uses TRBV7-2 and TRBJ1-1; maybe TRBD1 (6 bases). Deletions cut 1 base from V and 5 bases from J, with 8 bases between. Germline values: CDR1 SGHTA, CDR2 FQGNSA. The CDR3 spans 13 residues. CDR3 nucleotides: TGTGCCAGCAGCTTAGGGGGGCAAACTGAAGCTTTCTTT. Encoded protein: CASSLGGQTEAFF.

This clonotype showed up just a few times. The chain combines TRBV4-1 with TRBJ1-1, with D unresolved. V lost 1 base and J 1 base, leaving 10 bases between the germline ends. The CDR3 totals 15 residues. CDR1 is MGHRA and CDR2 is YSYEKL in the germline V gene. DNA for the CDR3: TGCGCCAGCAGCCAAGGTCCCAGTTCGAACACTGAAGCTTTCTTT. Translation gives CASSQGPSSNTEAFF.

This clonotype has just a few counts. This chain links TRBV5-1 with TRBJ1-2; 7 positions match TRBD1. V dropped 1 base and J dropped 0; count of bases not matched to a gene: 6. This CDR3 has 16 amino acids. Germline lookup yields CDR1 SGHRS and CDR2 YFSETQ. CDR3 nucleotide sequence: TGCGCCAGCAGCTTGACAGGGGCGAGAGCTAACTATGGCTACACCTTC. This codes for CASSLTGARANYGYTF.

This clonotype showed up many times. This chain joins TRBV6-5 and TRBJ2-3, with D unresolved. Germline lookup yields CDR1 MNHEY and CDR2 SVGAGI. V was trimmed by 0 bases and J by 0 bases, leaving 7 bases between them. The CDR3 has 15 amino acids. CDR3 protein: CASSYSSLSTDTQYF. CDR3 sequence (DNA): TGTGCCAGCAGTTACTCGTCGCTTAGCACAGATACGCAGTATTTT.